The rows below give T cell receptor beta chains drawn from one sample of a study of T cells in localized non-small cell lung cancer. Sequencing was performed with immunoSEQ multiplex PCR; in TCRdb, only in-frame clones are kept and a portion is missing. The sample shows roughly 38,000 clones, about 87% of them seen only once. The starting material was peripheral blood, obtained before any cancer treatment. The source is a man aged 18 to 49 with stage I lung adenocarcinoma. The CDR3 runs from the conserved cysteine through the conserved F or W. Each record gives: J gene, clone size, D gene, V gene, CDR3 protein, CDR3 DNA. A D gene is named only where the DNA matches it firmly. Clone sizes are given selectively: once, few, many, or a class where the clone is expanded.

>TRBJ1-5|once|TRBD1|TRBV30
CAWSGTGNNQPQHF
TGTGCCTGGAGCGGGACAGGGAACAATCAGCCCCAGCATTTT
>TRBJ1-1|-|-|TRBV6-1
CASSEYGSTEAFF
TGTGCCAGCAGTGAATATGGAAGCACTGAAGCTTTCTTT
>TRBJ2-2|-|TRBD1|TRBV11-3
CASSLSQGVTGELFF
TGTGCCAGCAGCTTAAGCCAGGGGGTCACCGGGGAGCTGTTTTTT
>TRBJ1-6|few|-|TRBV15
CATSRITAGNSPLHF
TGTGCCACCAGCCGGATCACGGCGGGCAATTCACCCCTCCACTTT
>TRBJ2-2|once|TRBD2|TRBV5-1
CASSLGLAGALTGELFF
TGCGCCAGCAGCTTGGGGTTAGCGGGGGCTCTCACCGGGGAGCTGTTTTTT
>TRBJ1-1|-|TRBD1|TRBV12-5
CASGFRTGVNTEAFF
TGTGCTAGTGGTTTCAGGACAGGGGTGAACACTGAAGCTTTCTTT
>TRBJ1-2|-|TRBD1|TRBV6-1
CASTEGQGYYGYTF
TGTGCCAGCACCGAAGGACAGGGGTACTATGGCTACACCTTC
>TRBJ1-1|-|-|TRBV14
CASSPSGQGAFF
TGTGCCAGCAGCCCTTCAGGTCAAGGGGCTTTCTTT
>TRBJ1-2|-|TRBD1|TRBV4-2
CASSQEVGQGGDYGYTF
TGTGCCAGCAGCCAAGAAGTAGGGCAGGGGGGTGACTATGGCTACACCTTC
>TRBJ2-7|once|-|TRBV4-3
CASSQDRNSYEQYF
TGCGCCAGCAGCCAAGACAGGAACTCCTACGAGCAGTACTTC
>TRBJ1-5|once|-|TRBV28
CASSSASLFQPQHF
TGTGCCAGCAGCTCAGCCTCGCTGTTCCAGCCCCAGCATTTT
>TRBJ1-2|-|-|TRBV18
CASSRTSDGYTF
TGTGCCAGCTCGCGGACGTCCGATGGCTACACCTTC
>TRBJ1-5|once|TRBD1|TRBV19
CASTRGTGFNNQPQHF
TGTGCCAGTACAAGGGGGACAGGCTTTAACAATCAGCCCCAGCATTTT
>TRBJ1-2|-|-|TRBV19
CASSIGRTPKGYTF
TGTGCCAGTAGTATAGGGAGGACTCCTAAGGGCTACACCTTC
>TRBJ2-7|-|-|TRBV7-9
CASSLAGTYEQYF
TGTGCCAGCAGCTTAGCTGGTACCTACGAGCAGTACTTC
>TRBJ1-2|-|-|TRBV5-1
CASSSQSGQSKDYTF
TGCGCCAGCAGCTCCCAGTCGGGACAAAGCAAGGACTACACCTTC
>TRBJ1-2|-|-|TRBV1
CTSSQVIGYTF
TGCACCAGCAGCCAAGTAATCGGCTACACCTTC
>TRBJ2-4|-|TRBD2|TRBV19
CASSPRGGQNIQYF
TGTGCCAGTAGTCCCCGGGGGGGCCAAAACATTCAGTACTTC
>TRBJ2-6|-|TRBD1|TRBV11-3
CASSLSRQGVGSGANVLTF
TGTGCCAGCAGCTTAAGCAGACAGGGTGTAGGCTCTGGGGCCAACGTCCTGACTTTC
>TRBJ1-6|-|-|TRBV7-3
CASSEPGSPLHF
TGTGCCAGCAGCGAACCGGGGTCACCCCTCCACTTT
>TRBJ2-7|-|-|TRBV2
CASLRLHHEQYF
TGTGCCAGTCTCAGGCTTCACCACGAGCAGTACTTC
>TRBJ1-2|-|-|TRBV19
CASSINRDPANYGYTF
TGTGCCAGTAGTATAAACAGGGATCCAGCTAACTATGGCTACACCTTC
>TRBJ2-3|once|TRBD2|TRBV6-5
CASNGGVTDTQYF
TGTGCCAGCAACGGGGGGGTTACAGATACGCAGTATTTT
>TRBJ1-2|once|TRBD1|TRBV4-2
CASSQDQGTGVYGYTF
TGTGCCAGCAGCCAAGATCAGGGGACAGGGGTCTATGGCTACACCTTC
>TRBJ2-3|-|-|TRBV11-3
CASSLQGLDTDTQYF
TGTGCCAGCAGCTTACAGGGGTTGGACACAGATACGCAGTATTTT
>TRBJ1-6|-|-|TRBV5-4
CASSFERGNPGVDSPLHF
TGTGCCAGCAGCTTCGAACGAGGGAACCCAGGGGTGGATTCACCCCTCCACTTT
>TRBJ1-2|-|-|TRBV5-1
CASSLEAVYGYTF
TGCGCCAGCAGCTTGGAAGCAGTCTATGGCTACACCTTC
>TRBJ1-1|-|TRBD1|TRBV5-5
CASSPTGTANTEAFF
TGTGCCAGCAGCCCGACCGGGACAGCGAACACTGAAGCTTTCTTT
>TRBJ1-2|once|-|TRBV5-4
CASSLGQGDGYTF
TGTGCCAGCAGCTTGGGGCAGGGTGATGGCTACACCTTC
>TRBJ2-7|-|-|TRBV28
CASSLRAGEQYF
TGTGCCAGCAGTTTAAGGGCAGGCGAGCAGTACTTC
>TRBJ1-5|-|-|TRBV7-2
CASSPWTNQPQHF
TGTGCCAGCAGCCCTTGGACGAATCAGCCCCAGCATTTT
>TRBJ1-5|-|-|TRBV6-5
CASRQGGSNQPQHF
TGTGCCAGCAGACAGGGAGGGAGCAATCAGCCCCAGCATTTT
>TRBJ1-2|-|TRBD1|TRBV6-5
CASSKAGGTNYGYTF
TGTGCCAGCAGCAAAGCAGGGGGAACTAACTATGGCTACACCTTC
>TRBJ2-2|-|-|TRBV11-2
CASSFEGVANTGELFF
TGTGCCAGCAGCTTTGAAGGAGTAGCGAACACCGGGGAGCTGTTTTTT
>TRBJ2-5|-|-|TRBV11-2
CASSFGQETQYF
TGTGCCAGCAGCTTCGGCCAAGAGACCCAGTACTTC
>TRBJ1-1|-|-|TRBV9
CASSGTEILTEAFF
TGTGCCAGCAGCGGAACAGAGATTTTAACTGAAGCTTTCTTT
>TRBJ1-3|-|-|TRBV15
CATSRAGTSGNTIYF
TGTGCCACCAGCAGAGCCGGGACATCTGGAAACACCATATATTTT
>TRBJ2-2|-|-|TRBV2
CATRTDTGELFF
TGTGCCACCCGGACAGACACCGGGGAGCTGTTTTTT
>TRBJ1-6|-|TRBD1|TRBV5-1
CASREGAGNSPLHF
TGCGCCAGCAGGGAGGGGGCTGGGAATTCACCCCTCCACTTT
>TRBJ1-2|-|TRBD1|TRBV5-6
CASSPDRGLEYGYTF
TGTGCCAGCAGCCCGGACAGGGGGCTGGAGTATGGCTACACCTTC
>TRBJ2-5|-|TRBD2|TRBV14
CASSFLGLAGETQYF
TGTGCCAGCAGCTTCCTGGGGCTAGCGGGAGAGACCCAGTACTTC
>TRBJ1-1|-|TRBD1|TRBV18
CASSPSDRGLSTEAFF
TGTGCCAGCTCACCTTCTGACAGGGGGCTGAGCACTGAAGCTTTCTTT
>TRBJ2-7|-|-|TRBV5-8
CASSLAGEVYEQYF
TGTGCCAGCAGCTTGGCAGGGGAAGTCTACGAGCAGTACTTC
>TRBJ2-3|once|-|TRBV13
CASSLVSRPPTDTQYF
TGTGCCAGCAGCTTAGTCTCGCGCCCCCCTACAGATACGCAGTATTTT
>TRBJ2-3|few|-|TRBV28
CASSLPPTITITDTQYF
TGTGCCAGCAGTTTACCCCCGACTATAACGATCACAGATACGCAGTATTTT
>TRBJ1-1|-|TRBD1|TRBV10-3
CAISESGTGGRTEAFF
TGTGCCATCAGTGAGTCAGGGACAGGGGGCCGCACTGAAGCTTTCTTT
>TRBJ2-7|-|-|TRBV4-3
CASSLGTGVYEQYF
TGCGCCAGCAGCCTCGGGACCGGGGTTTACGAGCAGTACTTC
>TRBJ1-3|-|-|TRBV9
CASGQNTIYF
TGTGCCAGCGGGCAAAACACCATATATTTT
>TRBJ1-6|few|-|TRBV18
CASSPGQGDNSPLHF
TGTGCCAGCTCACCAGGGCAGGGAGATAATTCACCCCTCCACTTT
>TRBJ1-2|-|-|TRBV7-2
CASSLAQALRQGYTF
TGTGCCAGCAGCTTAGCGCAGGCCCTCAGGCAAGGCTACACCTTC
>TRBJ1-3|-|TRBD1|TRBV7-9
CASSYGQGNTIYF
TGTGCCAGCAGCTACGGACAGGGGAACACCATATATTTT
>TRBJ2-7|-|-|TRBV29-1
CSVRDGPYEQYF
TGCAGCGTACGGGACGGACCCTACGAGCAGTACTTC
>TRBJ1-2|-|-|TRBV7-2
CASSLGGSLGYTF
TGTGCCAGCAGCTTAGGGGGCTCCCTTGGCTACACCTTC
>TRBJ2-3|-|TRBD1|TRBV6-1
CASSKGGRVDF
TGTGCCAGCAGTAAAGGGGGCAGGGTGGATTTT
>TRBJ2-1|-|-|TRBV9
CASSVTDTSNNEQFF
TGTGCCAGCAGCGTAACGGACACCTCAAACAATGAGCAGTTCTTC
>TRBJ1-2|-|-|TRBV29-1
CSVVGSWGYGYTF
TGCAGCGTGGTGGGATCCTGGGGCTATGGCTACACCTTC
>TRBJ2-5|-|-|TRBV5-4
CASSLALGETQYF
TGTGCCAGCAGCTTGGCTCTAGGGGAGACCCAGTACTTC
>TRBJ2-5|-|-|TRBV4-2
CASSQATSAGETQYF
TGTGCCAGCAGCCAAGCAACTTCGGCGGGGGAGACCCAGTACTTC
>TRBJ1-1|-|-|TRBV7-2
CASSQANTEAFF
TGTGCCAGCAGCCAGGCGAACACTGAAGCTTTCTTT